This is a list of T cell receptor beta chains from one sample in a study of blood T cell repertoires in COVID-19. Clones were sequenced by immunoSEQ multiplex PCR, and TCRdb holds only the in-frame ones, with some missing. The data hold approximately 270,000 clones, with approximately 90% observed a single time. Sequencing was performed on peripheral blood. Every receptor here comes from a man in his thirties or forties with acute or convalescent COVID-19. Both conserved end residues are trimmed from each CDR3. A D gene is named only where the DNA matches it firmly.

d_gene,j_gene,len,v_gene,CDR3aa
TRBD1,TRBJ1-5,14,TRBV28,ASSSPGTGGLVAQH
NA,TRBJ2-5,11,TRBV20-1,SASGLYPETQY
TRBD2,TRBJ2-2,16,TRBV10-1,ASSESTFAGGHTGELF
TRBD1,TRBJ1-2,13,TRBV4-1,ASRETGTPVTGYT
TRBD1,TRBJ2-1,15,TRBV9,ASSVVDRGEWDNEQF
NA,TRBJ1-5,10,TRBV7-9,ASSLLNQPQH
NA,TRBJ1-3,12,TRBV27,ASSLSGLGNTIY
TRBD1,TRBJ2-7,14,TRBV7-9,ASSLARDRGGGEQY
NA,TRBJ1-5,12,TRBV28,ASSPGGGSQPQH
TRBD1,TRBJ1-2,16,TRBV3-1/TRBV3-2,ASSQDWGQGSANYGYT
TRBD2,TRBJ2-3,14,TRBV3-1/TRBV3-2,ASSSGAGGPRDTQY
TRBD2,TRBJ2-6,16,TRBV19,ASSIGPQRGAGANVLT
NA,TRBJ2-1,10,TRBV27,ASSLSENEQF
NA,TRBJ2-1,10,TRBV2,ASRQEGNEQF
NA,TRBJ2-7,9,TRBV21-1,ACRQWHEQY
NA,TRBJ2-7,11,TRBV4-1,ASSQVRGYEQY
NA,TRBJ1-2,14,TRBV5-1,ASSTQGPGTNYGYT
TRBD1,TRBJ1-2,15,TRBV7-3,ASSETGTSRRSDGYT
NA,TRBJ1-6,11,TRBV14,ASSRQGYSPLH
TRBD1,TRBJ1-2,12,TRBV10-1,ASGPGGFNYGYT
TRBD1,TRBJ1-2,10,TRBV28,ASSSQGHGYT
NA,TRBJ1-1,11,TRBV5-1,ASRQGLRTEAF
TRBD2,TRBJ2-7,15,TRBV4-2,ASSQDIVGTRDREQY
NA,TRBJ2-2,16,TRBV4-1,ASSQVSGDWQNTGELF
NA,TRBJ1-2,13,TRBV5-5,ASSLDSVLNYGYT
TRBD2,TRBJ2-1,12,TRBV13,ASRRAGGNNEQF
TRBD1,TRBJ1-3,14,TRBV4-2,ASSREQGTGGNTIY
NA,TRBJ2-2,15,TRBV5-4,ASSSLGGGGFVGELF
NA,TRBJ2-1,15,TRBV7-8,ASSFLGERTSYNEQF
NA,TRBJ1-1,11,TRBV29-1,SVAGILNTEAF
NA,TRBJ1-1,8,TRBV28,ASMETEAF
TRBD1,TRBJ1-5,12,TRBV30,AWARDSSNQPQH
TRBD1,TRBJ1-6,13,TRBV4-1,ASSLQQGNNSPLH
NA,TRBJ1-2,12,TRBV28,ASSLSGGWYGYT
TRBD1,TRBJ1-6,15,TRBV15,ATSRDQGDGVRSPLH
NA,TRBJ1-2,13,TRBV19,ASSISQGRAHGYT
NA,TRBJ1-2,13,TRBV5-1,ASSLEVVENYGYT
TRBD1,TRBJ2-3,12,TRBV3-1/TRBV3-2,ASSLGTGSDTQY
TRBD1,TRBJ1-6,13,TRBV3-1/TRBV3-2,ASSKYGTGRSPLH
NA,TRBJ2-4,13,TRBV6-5,ASSQGFPAKNIQY
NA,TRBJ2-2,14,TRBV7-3,ASSQQGLTNTGELF
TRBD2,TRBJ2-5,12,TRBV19,ASSVSGRVETQY
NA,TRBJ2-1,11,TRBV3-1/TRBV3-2,ASSQVAANEQF
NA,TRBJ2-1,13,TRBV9,ASSVETRRNNEQF
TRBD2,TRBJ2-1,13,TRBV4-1,ASSHGLAGDNEQF
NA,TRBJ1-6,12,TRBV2,ASRTGSTNSPLH
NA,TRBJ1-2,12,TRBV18,ASSPERQSYGYT
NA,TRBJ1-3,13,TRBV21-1,ASSKQGAKENTIY
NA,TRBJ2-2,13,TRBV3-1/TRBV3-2,ASSQYGTNTGELF
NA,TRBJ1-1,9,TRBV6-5,ASRLAAWAF
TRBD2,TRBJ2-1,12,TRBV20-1,SASLAGLKNEQF
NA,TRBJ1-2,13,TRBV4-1,ASSQGIRGNYGYT
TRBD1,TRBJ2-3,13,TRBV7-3,ASSLGTVKTDTQY
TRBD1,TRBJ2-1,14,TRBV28,ASSPSGTGQMIAQF
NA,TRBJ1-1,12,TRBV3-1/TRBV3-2,ASSQGWKGVWAF